This TCR beta chain was captured in a study of T cell responses to AZD1222 COVID-19 vaccine (TCRdb year 2021). In terms of the full investigation: Because spike-specific TCR depth and breadth did not differ between the two schedules, AZD1222 recipients who got a second dose at roughly 4 weeks were pooled with those who got a second dose at roughly 12 weeks. A total of just over 230 trial participants underwent TCR sequencing, of whom approximately 200 had received two doses of AZD1222 and 26 had received two doses of the MenACWY control vaccine. Trial participants were enrolled into age subgroups of 18-55, 56-69 and 70-plus years, which contained 148, 28 and 57 TCR-sequenced participants, respectively. Summary of the overall study and its limitations: Reportedly, almost half of the unique spike-specific TCRs recognized epitopes lying outside the regions that are mutated in the B.1.351 and B.1.1.7 variants. Because no day 14 peak-response samples were available, the repertoires could be characterized only after the peak T cell response. The 56-69-year group was small, and its depth increase did not reach significance, likely because of low power. After two AZD1222 doses, spike-specific TCR breadth and depth were significantly higher than at day 0 and than in MenACWY recipients. Participants were mostly white British, with more females than males. The authors suggested clonal diversity may have been underestimated. Conclusions about previously exposed vaccinees were limited because only a handful of AZD1222 recipients were SARS-CoV-2 seropositive at baseline. CD4 TCRs associated with the vaccine covered the entire spike protein, and the dominant responses were in regions 160-218 and 743-854.

Reading the label with the study, this specimen's time point is: baseline before first vaccination. Samples from vaccinated people were obtained from the UK trials COV001 and COV002, which included a single-blind randomized controlled phase 2/3 trial of AZD1222 (ChAdOx1 nCoV-19) in healthy adults. For TCRbeta chain sequencing, PBMC samples were collected from trial participants at day 0 and at day 28 after the second dose. The CDR3 regions of human TCRbeta chains were subjected to immunosequencing. The authors processed their data as follows. Repertoire TCRs were checked for matches against a reference library of SARS-CoV-2-specific TCRs that had been generated using the MIRA antigen-specificity platform. Breadth was defined as the fraction of unique TCRs that were SARS-CoV-2-associated. Depth was defined as the fraction of total T cells that were SARS-CoV-2-associated. Using the MIRA data, every spike-specific TCR was mapped to the spike region that the TCR reacted to and assigned to either a CD4 or a CD8 class. Log10-transformed breadth and depth values were compared by one-way ANOVA with Sidak's multiple comparisons tests. The immuneACCESS repertoire file appears here via TCRdb, limited to in-frame rearrangements. These files lack a portion of the clones; in checked studies, under half of the deficit traces to unresolved V genes, and the cause of the others is not known. For V, J and clone size, that table is used; D and trimming come from the DNA. The table for this sample lists about 110,000 clones; about 89% of them were counted only once. Clones ranked in the top ten supply less than 9.5% of the sample.

On this clone: Its binding antigen is unknown. Within one base of it there is no much larger clone, and no base qualities were kept.

Based on the germline V gene, the CDR1 and CDR2 sequences are KGHSH and LQKENI. Clipping removes 3 bases from V and 5 bases from J, with 18 as the unmatched junction base count. The CDR3 contains 19 residues, cysteine and phenylalanine counted. Only CDR3 DNA remains: 57 bases, in frame from the first base. This clonotype originated in an adult in good health. The material was peripheral blood, obtained on day 0 of AZD1222 vaccination. Recombination linked TRBV18 to TRBJ1-5, and TRBD1 aligns with 8 junction nucleotides. DNA sequence: TGTGCCAGCTCACCGGGGACAGGATCAAGAACAGTTTTCGATCAGCCCCAGCATTTT. This sequence encodes CASSPGTGSRTVFDQPQHF. The full variable domain, with segments outside the CDR3 supplied by the reference TRBV18 and TRBJ1-5 proteins, appears as NAGVMQNPRHLVRRRGQEARLRCSPMKGHSHVYWYRQLPEEGLKFMVYLQKENIIDESGMPKERFSAEFPKEGPSILRIQQVVRGDSAAYFCASSPGTGSRTVFDQPQHFGDGTRLSIL.